This T cell receptor (beta chain) is drawn from a study of blood T cell repertoires in COVID-19 (TCRdb year 2020). Regarding the study in general: Collaborator samples came from the United States, Italy and Spain and covered acute and convalescent phases of COVID-19. The prospective study material was composed of cDNA or gDNA derived from T cells, B-cell-depleted T cells, or PBMCs. Deeply sampled blood TCRbeta repertoires from subjects exposed to, actively infected with, or recovered from COVID-19 were included in the dataset. A freely available public database, intended as a resource for researchers studying the immune response to SARS-CoV-2, is where the repertoires were released. The samples were drawn from two sources: the first 160 participants of the ongoing ImmuneRACE study, and 1,000 to 1,500 subjects contributed by 6 global collaborators. Sample metadata almost always included a de-identified subject ID, COVID-19 status, age in years and sex. Where available, HLA class I and class II types were taken from metadata supplied by the sample provider and were not determined by assay-based typing.

V is reduced by 3 bases and J by 5 bases, leaving a spacing of 15 bases between them. From the germline V gene, CDR1 is SGDLS and CDR2 is YYNGEE. The CDR3 has 15 amino acids, counting the end cysteine and phenylalanine. Only CDR3 DNA remains: 45 bases, in frame from the first base. A second Seattle source provided samples from volunteer blood donors who had recovered from COVID-19. Collaborating institutions collected whole blood in K2EDTA tubes following their own protocols. For TCRbeta analysis, collaborator samples were shipped as frozen whole blood, as isolated PBMCs, or as DNA extracted from either sample type. TCRbeta CDR3 regions were amplified from genomic DNA using the immunoSEQ Assay, a bias-controlled multiplex PCR. As for the original processing: The number of nucleated cells in each sample was estimated by amplification of reference gene primers within the assay. To quantify the absolute abundance of each unique TCRbeta CDR3 rearrangement, sequence reads were collapsed and filtered. For each sample, productive Simpson clonality was calculated as the square root of Simpson's diversity index over productive rearrangements. Here the immuneACCESS table is served through TCRdb, limited to in-frame sequences with V and J called. Missing clones are a known gap in these copies; in checked studies unresolved V genes cover under half, and the rest lacks a known reason. The V and J calls and clone size come from that table; D and trimming were worked out from the DNA. A total of under 250,000 clones appear in this sample, less than 90% of them only once. The ten largest clones add up to less than 2% of the sample.

The paper's findings and limits, for the study overall: Clinical and demographic metadata were provided uncurated, with the amount varying by source and participant.

This clone was counted only a few times. Its binding antigen is unknown. No base-level quality is on record; no much larger clone is a single base apart. The chain is encoded by TRBV9 joined to TRBJ1-5, with the D gene too uncertain to name. The sequence was obtained from a woman in her forties who had recovered from COVID-19. Sample: peripheral blood. Read as DNA, the sequence is TGTGCCAGCAGCGCCGAGTCCGGGTTCGATCAGCCCCAGCATTTT. Translated, it reads CASSAESGFDQPQHF. Supplemented by the reference TRBV9 and TRBJ1-5 proteins around the CDR3, the complete variable domain is DSGVTQTPKHLITATGQRVTLRCSPRSGDLSVYWYQQSLDQGLQFLIQYYNGEERAKGNILERFSAQQFPDLHSELNLSSLELGDSALYFCASSAESGFDQPQHFGDGTRLSIL.